The sequence of this TCR beta chain was determined in a study of response to subunit inactivated influenza vaccine. Each CDR3 protein is one row after TCRdb ran MiXCR on the RT-PCR reads. The sample includes some 850,000 distinct CDR3 sequences, around a sixth of them seen just once. This clonotype was observed a handful of times. This CDR3 has 15 residues. Trimming cost V 6 bases and J 1 base, with 13 bases left between them. The chain has TRBV12-3 or TRBV12-4 and TRBJ2-1, with a possible D match to TRBD1 (5 bases). The source was PBMCs from blood, collected 4 to 6 days after vaccination. The TCR sequence derives from a man aged 45-60 years who received an inactivated influenza vaccine. Written as DNA, the CDR3 is TGTGCCAGCAGAATTGGGGCGGTGTCCTACAATGAGCAGTTCTTC. This encodes CASRIGAVSYNEQFF.